The 16 T cell receptor beta chains presented below share a single source sample, sequenced in a study of shared clonotypes between healthy human individuals. Using immunoSEQ multiplex PCR, the repertoire was profiled, and TCRdb retains in-frame clones only, with some absent. The sample has approximately 500,000 clones, more than 75% seen once; the top ten hold around 13%. The sample was PBMCs. The receptor set was obtained from a woman aged 35 to 49 in good health. Some clones in this sample may be carry-over from other donors' samples.

About this clone itself: It is likely a read error: a sequence one base away is far more abundant. The chain has TRBV21-1 and TRBJ2-7. TRBV21-1 is marked as a pseudogene. The CDR3 sequence is 11 residues long. Here the CDR3 DNA reads TGTGCCAGCAGCACCTCCTACGAGCAGTACTTC. Translation gives CASSTSYEQYF.

The chain couples TRBV7-9 to TRBJ1-2; D perhaps matches TRBD1 (5 bases). The length of the CDR3 is 16 residues. Trimming left V 1 base short and J 4 bases short, with 16 bases between. Germline assignment: CDR1 SEHNR and CDR2 FQNEAQ (reference sequence). The CDR3 region is CASSLGSGTISYGYTF. DNA of the CDR3: TGTGCCAGCAGCTTAGGGTCAGGGACGATTAGCTATGGCTACACCTTC.

This sequence joins TRBV28 and TRBJ1-4, with D possibly TRBD1 on 5 matching bases. Per germline, CDR1 MDHEN and CDR2 SYDVKM. The CDR3 contains 14 residues. Trimming shortened V by 6 bases and J by 3 bases, and 11 bases separated the two germline ends. The CDR3 is CASSLGGANEKLFF. Written as DNA, the CDR3 is TGTGCCAGCAGCCTGGGGGGAGCTAATGAAAAACTGTTTTTT.

This clone was detected a few times. This sequence joins TRBV18 and TRBJ1-1; D may be TRBD1 (5 bases). From germline, CDR1 is KGHSH and CDR2 LQKENI. V shed 6 bases and J shed 1 base, with 9 bases lying between them. The length of the CDR3 is 13 residues. CDR3 amino acids: CASSQGPNTEAFF. CDR3 DNA sequence: TGTGCCAGCTCGCAGGGCCCGAACACTGAAGCTTTCTTT.

The rearrangement links TRBV27 to TRBJ1-1; 8 bases align to TRBD1. The CDR3 has 13 residues. J lost 7 bases, V lost 4 bases, and 5 bases had no gene match. Germline-derived CDR1 and CDR2 are MNHEY and SMNVEV (reference sequence). The CDR3 nucleotides are TGTGCCAGCAGTTCCGGACAGGGTGGTGAAGCTTTCTTT. It yields the protein CASSSGQGGEAFF.

The J gene is TRBJ1-6, the V gene TRBV10-3, with TRBD1 matching over 9 bases. Trimming cost V 10 bases and J 7 bases; bases outside gene matches: 8. The CDR3 contains 14 residues. From germline, CDR1 is ENHRY and CDR2 SYGVKD. The CDR3, as DNA: TGTGCCACCGCGGGGACAGGGTGGAATTCACCCCTCCACTTT. Its protein product is CATAGTGWNSPLHF.

The V and J genes are TRBV28 and TRBJ1-2, with D hard to call. The germline V gene has CDR1 MDHEN and CDR2 SYDVKM. Trimming pared 3 bases from V and 4 bases from J, leaving 15 bases between. The CDR3 extends over 15 amino acids. The CDR3 sequence: CASSFRGQPFYGYTF. The CDR3 region has the DNA TGTGCCAGCAGTTTTCGTGGGCAGCCTTTCTATGGCTACACCTTC.

Concerning this clone: This sample also contains other DNA sequences that code for the same CDR3. The J gene is TRBJ1-5, the V gene TRBV18; tentatively, D is TRBD1 (5 bases). Germline CDR1 reads KGHSH; CDR2 reads LQKENI. This CDR3 has 15 residues. Deletions cut 2 bases from V and 0 bases from J, with 8 bases between. In nucleotides, the CDR3 is TGTGCCAGCTCACCAGGGGGTGATAGCAATCAGCCCCAGCATTTT. Translation: CASSPGGDSNQPQHF.

This chain connects TRBV19 to TRBJ2-7; 7 nucleotides match TRBD2. The J call may be mistaken, given a closer DNA end match to TRBJ2-5. Germline V gene lookup returns CDR1 LNHDA and CDR2 SQIVND (reference sequence). This CDR3 comprises 13 residues. The CDR3 reads CASSAIAGETQYF. As DNA, the CDR3 is TGTGCCAGTTCGGCGATAGCGGGAGAGACCCAGTACTTC.

This chain connects TRBV10-1 to TRBJ2-2; 8 bases are a match to TRBD1. The germline V gene encodes CDR1 WNHNN and CDR2 SYGVQD (reference sequence). V lost 9 bases, J lost 7 bases, and 4 bases stayed unmatched. The CDR3 is 12 amino acids. CDR3 sequence reads: CASGQGGGELFF. The CDR3 DNA sequence: TGCGCCAGTGGACAGGGAGGCGGGGAGCTGTTTTTT.

The gene calls are TRBV28 and TRBJ2-3; D gene uncertain. The CDR3 runs to 12 residues. Germline CDR1 is MDHEN and CDR2 is SYDVKM. V was pared by 5 bases and J by 1 base, with 4 bases between. CDR3 nucleotides: TGTGCCAGCAGTCCCGGCACAGATACGCAGTATTTT. Amino acid sequence: CASSPGTDTQYF.

The chain is built from TRBV2 and TRBJ2-1, with 10 bases fitting TRBD2. CDR1 SNHLY and CDR2 FYNNEI come from the germline V gene. The V gene end was trimmed by 3 bases and the J gene end by 5 bases; junction bases not matched to a gene: 4. This CDR3 is built from 15 residues. The CDR3 region is CASSDPLAGDNEQFF. The DNA of the CDR3 is TGTGCCAGCAGTGACCCCCTAGCGGGAGACAATGAGCAGTTCTTC.

The chain combines TRBV7-9 with TRBJ2-3; 7 nucleotides align to TRBD2. The CDR3 loop spans 16 amino acids. With 1 base clipped from V and 4 bases from J, the junction kept 8 bases outside the gene matches. Germline loops: CDR1 SEHNR, CDR2 FQNEAQ (reference sequence). The CDR3 is CASSLVGGGRPDTQYF. The DNA for the CDR3 is TGTGCCAGCAGCTTAGTTGGGGGAGGGCGGCCAGATACGCAGTATTTT.

This clone has only a few counts. This chain connects TRBV14 to TRBJ2-7, with 10 nucleotides matching TRBD2. This CDR3 has 16 amino acids. V gave up 1 base and J gave up 4 bases; unmatched junction bases: 7. Germline CDR1 and CDR2: SGHDN and FVKESK. CDR3 sequence: CASSQGWLAGVYEQYF. The CDR3 nucleotides are TGTGCCAGCAGCCAAGGTTGGCTAGCGGGAGTATACGAGCAGTACTTC.

V is TRBV5-1 and J is TRBJ2-1; 9 nucleotides line up with TRBD1. Germline CDR1 is SGHRS and CDR2 is YFSETQ. The ends lost 4 bases at V and 6 bases at J; junction bases unmatched: 8. The CDR3 spans 15 residues. In DNA form, the CDR3 reads TGCGCCAGCAGCCCTACGGACAGGGGAAGCAATGAGCAGTTCTTC. Translation: CASSPTDRGSNEQFF.

The gene calls are TRBV7-3 and TRBJ2-2; TRBD2 might be the D (5 bases). Between the trimmed V and J ends, which lost 5 bases and 0 bases, there was a span of 13 bases. The CDR3 spans 16 residues. The V gene's germline CDR1 is SGHTA and CDR2 FQGTGA. CDR3 bases: TGTGCCAGCAGCCCCCTCGGGGATACGAACACCGGGGAGCTGTTTTTT. It specifies CASSPLGDTNTGELFF. Using reference TRBV7-3 and TRBJ2-2 for the parts outside the CDR3, the full variable domain is GAGVSQTPSNKVTEKGKYVELRCDPISGHTALYWYRQSLGQGPEFLIYFQGTGAADDSGLPNDRFFAVRPEGSVSTLKIQRTERGDSAVYLCASSPLGDTNTGELFFGEGSRLTVL.